This T cell receptor beta chain originates from a study of blood T cell repertoires in COVID-19. Overall study: The United States, Italy and Spain provided the acute and convalescent COVID-19 samples. T cells, B-cell-depleted T cells, or PBMCs supplied cDNA or gDNA.

In the authors' workflow: How many nucleated cells were present was estimated from reference gene primer amplification. Produced via immunoSEQ multiplex PCR; TCRdb's table is partial and in-frame only. The V and J calls and clone size come from that table; D and trimming were worked out from the DNA. The data hold more than 40,000 clones, with just over 90% observed a single time. The V and J ends lost 7 bases and 12 bases, in that order; junction bases with no gene match: 22. Per the germline V gene, CDR1 is SNHLY and CDR2 is FYNNEI. The CDR3 consists of 16 residues. The sequenced material came from peripheral blood. The chain links TRBV2 to TRBJ1-1, with 8 bases that match TRBD1. This sequence was found in a man between 65 and 85 years old with acute or convalescent COVID-19. The CDR3 bases are TGTGCCAGCAACGGACAGGGTACGGGGGCCTACAGGAATTCTTTCTTT. Protein product: CASNGQGTGAYRNSFF.